The sequence of this T cell receptor (beta chain) was determined in a study of cytomegalovirus exposure and HLA in healthy donors. Whole-study results and caveats: In a later analysis, at a false discovery rate of 0.05, 16,951 TCR beta sequences were associated with HLA alleles. According to an earlier analysis, most TCR beta V segments yielded productive rearrangements about 90% or about 30% of the time. In the analysis, some V segments, TRBV6-2 and TRBV6-3 included, were excluded as indistinguishable.

Of note for this clone: Its antigen is not identified.

Germline CDR1 reads MNHEY; CDR2 reads SVGAGI. Germline trimming cut 6 bases from V and 4 bases from J; bases unmatched to any gene: 6. The CDR3 contains 14 residues. A multiplex PCR was run with 60 Vbeta primers and 13 Jbeta primers. The protocol was immunoSEQ multiplex PCR, while the TCRdb copy is restricted to in-frame clones and leaves out a portion. Across 100,000 to 150,000 clones, the top ten clones capture approximately 2% of the sample. Specimen: PBMCs. This receptor was identified in a man in his forties or fifties in good health and CMV-seronegative. This chain links TRBV6-5 with TRBJ2-5; 9 bases line up with TRBD2. CDR3 nucleotide sequence: TGTGCCAGCAGAGAGCGGGAGGTAGCAGAGACCCAGTACTTC. As protein: CASREREVAETQYF.